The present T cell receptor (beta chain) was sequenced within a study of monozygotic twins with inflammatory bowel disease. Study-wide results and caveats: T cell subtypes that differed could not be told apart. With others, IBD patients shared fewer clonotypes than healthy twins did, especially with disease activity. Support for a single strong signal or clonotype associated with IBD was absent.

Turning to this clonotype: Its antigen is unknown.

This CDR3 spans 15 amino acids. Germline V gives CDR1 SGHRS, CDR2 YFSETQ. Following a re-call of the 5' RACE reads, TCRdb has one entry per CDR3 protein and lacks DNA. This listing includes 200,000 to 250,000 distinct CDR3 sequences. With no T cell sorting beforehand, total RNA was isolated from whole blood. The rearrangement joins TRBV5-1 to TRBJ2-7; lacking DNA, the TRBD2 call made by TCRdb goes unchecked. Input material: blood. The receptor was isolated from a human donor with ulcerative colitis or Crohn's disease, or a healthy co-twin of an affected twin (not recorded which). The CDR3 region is CASSSLAAASYEQYF.